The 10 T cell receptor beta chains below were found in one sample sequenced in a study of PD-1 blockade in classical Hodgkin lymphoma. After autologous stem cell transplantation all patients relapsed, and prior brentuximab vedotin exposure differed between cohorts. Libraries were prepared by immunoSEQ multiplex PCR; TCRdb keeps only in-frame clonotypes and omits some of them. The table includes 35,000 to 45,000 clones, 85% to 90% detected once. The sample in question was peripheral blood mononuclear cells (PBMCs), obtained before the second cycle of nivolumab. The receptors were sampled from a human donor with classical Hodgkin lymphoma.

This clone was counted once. The CDR3 protein is CAWSVKGGTEAFF. In DNA, the CDR3 is TGTGCCTGGAGTGTGAAGGGGGGGACTGAAGCTTTCTTT. V and J are TRBV30 and TRBJ1-1; tentatively, D is TRBD1 (6 bases). There are 13 residues in the CDR3. Per germline, CDR1 GTSNPN and CDR2 SVGIG (reference sequence). The V and J ends lost 0 bases and 5 bases respectively, with 10 bases between them.

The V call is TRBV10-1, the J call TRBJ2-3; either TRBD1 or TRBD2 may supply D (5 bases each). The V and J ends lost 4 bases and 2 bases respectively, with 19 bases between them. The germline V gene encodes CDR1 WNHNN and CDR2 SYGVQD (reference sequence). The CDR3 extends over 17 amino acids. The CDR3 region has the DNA TGCGCCAGCAGTGGGGACGGACATCTAGGGCACACAGATACGCAGTATTTT. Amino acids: CASSGDGHLGHTDTQYF.

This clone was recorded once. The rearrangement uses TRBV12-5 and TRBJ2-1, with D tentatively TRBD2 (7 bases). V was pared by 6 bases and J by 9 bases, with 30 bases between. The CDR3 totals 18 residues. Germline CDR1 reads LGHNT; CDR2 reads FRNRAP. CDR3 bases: TGTGCTAGTGGCAAAAAGGAGGGGGGACTAAGAACGGGCAGTGAGCAGTTCTTC. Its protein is CASGKKEGGLRTGSEQFF.

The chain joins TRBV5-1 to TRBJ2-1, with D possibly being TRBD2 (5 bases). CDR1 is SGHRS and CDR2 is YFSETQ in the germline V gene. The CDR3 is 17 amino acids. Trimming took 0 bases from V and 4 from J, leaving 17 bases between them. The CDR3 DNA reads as TGCGCCAGCAGCTTGGGAACTCTAGCAAAGCCTTACAATGAGCAGTTCTTC. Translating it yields CASSLGTLAKPYNEQFF.

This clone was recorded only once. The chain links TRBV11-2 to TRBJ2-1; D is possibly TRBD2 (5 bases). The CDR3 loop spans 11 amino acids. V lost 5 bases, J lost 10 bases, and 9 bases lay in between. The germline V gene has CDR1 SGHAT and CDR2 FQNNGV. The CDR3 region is CASSRTGEQFF. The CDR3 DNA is TGTGCCAGCAGCCGAACGGGGGAGCAGTTCTTC. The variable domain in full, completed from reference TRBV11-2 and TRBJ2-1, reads EAGVAQSPRYKIIEKRQSVAFWCNPISGHATLYWYQQILGQGPKLLIQFQNNGVVDDSQLPKDRFSAERLKGVDSTLKIQPAKLEDSAVYLCASSRTGEQFFGPGTRLTVL.

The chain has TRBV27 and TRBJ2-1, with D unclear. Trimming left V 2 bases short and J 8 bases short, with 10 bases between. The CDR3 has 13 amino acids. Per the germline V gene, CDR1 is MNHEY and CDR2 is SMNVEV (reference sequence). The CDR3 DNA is TGTGCCAGCAGTTTAGGTTATGGCGATGAGCAGTTCTTC. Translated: CASSLGYGDEQFF.

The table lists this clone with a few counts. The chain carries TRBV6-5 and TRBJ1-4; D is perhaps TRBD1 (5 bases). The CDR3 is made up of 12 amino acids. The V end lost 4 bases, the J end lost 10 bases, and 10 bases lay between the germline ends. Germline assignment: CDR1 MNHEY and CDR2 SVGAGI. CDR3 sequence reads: CASSSGGGKLFF. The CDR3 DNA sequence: TGTGCCAGCAGTTCTGGGGGTGGAAAACTGTTTTTT.

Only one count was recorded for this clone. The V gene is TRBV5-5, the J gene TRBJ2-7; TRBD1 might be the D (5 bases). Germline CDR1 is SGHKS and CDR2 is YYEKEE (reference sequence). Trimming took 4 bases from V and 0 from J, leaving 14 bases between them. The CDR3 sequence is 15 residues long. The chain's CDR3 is CASSVGLTGSYEQYF. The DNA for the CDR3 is TGTGCCAGCAGCGTGGGGCTGACCGGCTCCTACGAGCAGTACTTC.

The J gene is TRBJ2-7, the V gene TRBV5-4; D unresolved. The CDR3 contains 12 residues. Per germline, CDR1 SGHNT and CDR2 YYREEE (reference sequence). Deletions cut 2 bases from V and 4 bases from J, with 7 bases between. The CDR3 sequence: CASSLLEYEQYF. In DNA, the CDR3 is TGTGCCAGCAGCTTATTGGAATACGAGCAGTACTTC.

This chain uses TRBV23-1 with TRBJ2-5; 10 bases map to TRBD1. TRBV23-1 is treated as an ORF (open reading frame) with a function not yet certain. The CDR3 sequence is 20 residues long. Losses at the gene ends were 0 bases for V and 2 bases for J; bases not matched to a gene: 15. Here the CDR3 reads CASSQSGQGKKSPTQETQYF. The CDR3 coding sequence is TGCGCCAGCAGTCAATCGGGACAGGGGAAAAAGTCACCCACTCAAGAGACCCAGTACTTC.